This T cell receptor (beta chain) was sequenced for a study of metastatic and nonmetastatic thyroid tumors. General observations from the study: Malignant thyroid tumors reportedly exceeded benign nodules significantly in TCR beta diversity, with the difference appearing in blood and tumor.

This clone has more than one count but fewer than ten. What it binds is unknown. The germline CDR1 and CDR2 sequences are KGHSH and LQKENI. There are 16 residues in the CDR3. Trimming took 3 bases from V and 5 from J; bases not matched to a gene: 11. TCRdb reanalyzed the PCR reads via MiXCR. The profile shows about 40,000 clones, approximately 10% of them singletons. Nobody among the patients had been given any treatment before thyroid surgery. Sequenced: blood. This TCR derives from a female donor with papillary thyroid cancer or a benign thyroid nodule (not recorded which). Some clones in this sample may be carry-over from other donors' samples. V is TRBV18 and J is TRBJ2-5, with 8 bases that match TRBD1. CDR3 sequence (DNA): TGTGCCAGCTCACCGGACCCGGGACAGGTACGGGAGACCCAGTACTTC. This encodes CASSPDPGQVRETQYF.